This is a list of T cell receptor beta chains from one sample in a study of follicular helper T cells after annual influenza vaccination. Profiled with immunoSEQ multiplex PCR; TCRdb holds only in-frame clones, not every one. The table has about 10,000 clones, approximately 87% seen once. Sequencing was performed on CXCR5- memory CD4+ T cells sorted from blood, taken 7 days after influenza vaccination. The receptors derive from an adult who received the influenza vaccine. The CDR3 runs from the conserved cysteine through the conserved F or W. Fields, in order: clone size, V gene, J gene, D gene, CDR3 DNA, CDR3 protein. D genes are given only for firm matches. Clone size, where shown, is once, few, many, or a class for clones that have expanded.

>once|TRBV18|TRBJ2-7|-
TGTGCCAGCTCCCCCCTAAACGGAGACTCCTACGAGCAGTACTTC
CASSPLNGDSYEQYF
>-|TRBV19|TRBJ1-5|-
TGTGCCAGTAGGACGGGGTACGGGCCCCAGCATTTT
CASRTGYGPQHF
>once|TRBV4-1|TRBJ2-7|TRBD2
TGCGCCAGCAGCCACTGGGGGGGTCCGGGCGAGCAGTACTTC
CASSHWGGPGEQYF
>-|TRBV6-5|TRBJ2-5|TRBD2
TGTGCCAGCAGAGGACTAGTAGAAGGGACCCAGTACTTC
CASRGLVEGTQYF
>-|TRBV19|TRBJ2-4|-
TGTGCCAGTAGTCCACAGGTGGAAAAAAACATTCAGTACTTC
CASSPQVEKNIQYF
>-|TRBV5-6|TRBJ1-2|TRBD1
TGTGCCAGCAGCCAGAGAGGACAGGGTTTAAACTATGGCTACACCTTC
CASSQRGQGLNYGYTF
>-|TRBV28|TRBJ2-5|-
TGTGCCAGCAGTCCGTTCGCCGAGACCCAGTACTTC
CASSPFAETQYF
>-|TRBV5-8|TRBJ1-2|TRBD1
TGTGCCAGCAGCAAAGGCGGCAGGGGGCCCTATGGCTACACCTTC
CASSKGGRGPYGYTF
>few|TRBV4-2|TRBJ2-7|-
TGTGCCAGCAGCCAAGATCGACTATCCTCCTACGAGCAGTACTTC
CASSQDRLSSYEQYF
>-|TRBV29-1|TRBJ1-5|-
TGCAGCGTTGTTCAGGGAGTACCTCAGCCCCAGCATTTT
CSVVQGVPQPQHF
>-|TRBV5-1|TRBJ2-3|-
TGCGCCAGCAGCTTGGCGACTGGGGTACTGGATACGCAGTATTTT
CASSLATGVLDTQYF
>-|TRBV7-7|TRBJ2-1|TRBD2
TGTGCCAGCAGCTTAGGCTCGGGCGGGGGGGGCTACAATGAGCAGTTCTTC
CASSLGSGGGGYNEQFF